This entry concerns a single TCR beta chain. The PCR template was genomic DNA. A primer set of 30 forward and 13 reverse primers amplified the CDR3. TCRdb called the multiplex PCR reads again in MiXCR, with one record for every CDR3 protein. Of 250,000 or so distinct CDR3 sequences in the sample, around 50% are singletons; the top ten hold about 13%. Germline V CDR1 and CDR2: SQVTM, ANQGSEA. There are 14 residues in the CDR3. Trimming removed 3 bases from V and 1 base from J, with 12 bases in between. These data are taken from a study of type 1 and type 2 diabetes patients. The TCR sequence derives from a man aged 18-30 years with type 2 diabetes. The J gene is TRBJ1-2, the V gene TRBV29-1; D remains unclear. Sequenced input: peripheral blood mononuclear cells (PBMCs). The CDR3 DNA is TGCAGCGTTGATCGGCCGCGTAATAACTATGGCTACACCTTC. Residues: CSVDRPRNNYGYTF.